The 8 T cell receptor beta chains in this list originate from one sample, sequenced in a study of blood T cell repertoires in COVID-19. Only in-frame clones appear in the TCRdb table, and some are missing; sequencing was by immunoSEQ multiplex PCR. The top ten clones hold roughly 1.2% of a sample with more than 95,000 clones, roughly 90% of them seen once. What was sequenced was peripheral blood. Every receptor here comes from a woman of 80 years or more with acute or convalescent COVID-19.

This clone showed up just a few times. V and J are TRBV6-2 or TRBV6-3 and TRBJ1-5; D is possibly TRBD1 (5 bases). CDR1 and CDR2 (germline): MNHEY, SVGEGT. Trimming shortened V by 2 bases and J by 3 bases, and 11 bases separated the two germline ends. The CDR3 spans 15 residues. The CDR3 loop reads CASSYQRQINQPQHF. CDR3 sequence (DNA): TGTGCCAGCAGTTACCAAAGACAGATCAATCAGCCCCAGCATTTT.

J is TRBJ2-3 and V is TRBV6-5; tentative D call: TRBD1 (6 bases). The germline V gene has CDR1 MNHEY and CDR2 SVGAGI. Trimming took off 4 bases at V and 5 bases at J, with 7 bases between the two ends. The CDR3 sequence is 12 residues long. CDR3 protein: CASSFRGDTQYF. The CDR3 DNA reads TGTGCCAGCAGTTTCAGGGGAGATACGCAGTATTTT.

This clone came up once. CDR3 bases: TGTGCCAGCAGCTTTCAGGGGATGAACACTGAAGCTTTCTTT. This gives the protein CASSFQGMNTEAFF. The gene calls are TRBV7-8 and TRBJ1-1, with a possible D match to TRBD1 (6 bases). Germline V lookup: CDR1 SGHVS, CDR2 FQNEAQ. The V end was cut by 3 bases, the J end by 0 bases, with 8 bases between. The CDR3 extends over 14 amino acids. Full variable domain (missing parts from reference TRBV7-8 and TRBJ1-1): GAGVSQSPRYKVAKRGQDVALRCDPISGHVSLFWYQQALGQGPEFLTYFQNEAQLDKSGLPSDRFFAERPEGSVSTLKIQRTQQEDSAVYLCASSFQGMNTEAFFGQGTRLTVV.

The gene calls are TRBV6-5 and TRBJ2-7; 11 bases are a match to TRBD2. V was pared by 6 bases and J by 1 base, with 5 bases of the junction left unmatched. CDR3 size: 15 residues. The germline V gene encodes CDR1 MNHEY and CDR2 SVGAGI. CDR3 amino acids: CASRPRTSGSYEQYF. DNA for the CDR3: TGTGCCAGCAGACCTCGGACTAGCGGGTCCTACGAGCAGTACTTC.

This clone has just one count. The V gene is TRBV5-5, the J gene TRBJ1-2; 7 bases line up with TRBD1. Germline assignment: CDR1 SGHKS and CDR2 YYEKEE (reference sequence). The J segment lost 4 bases and the V segment lost 4 bases, leaving 7 bases of the junction unmatched. The CDR3 sequence is 14 residues long. The CDR3 loop reads CASSGGQPGYGYTF. In DNA form, the CDR3 reads TGTGCCAGCAGCGGGGGACAGCCTGGCTATGGCTACACCTTC.

This clone was seen a single time. This rearrangement joins TRBV4-2 to TRBJ2-5, with D possibly being TRBD2 (7 bases). Trimming stripped 2 bases from V and 2 bases from J, with 18 bases between. The V gene's germline CDR1 is LGHNA and CDR2 YNFKEQ. CDR3 length: 17 amino acids. As DNA, the CDR3 is TGTGCCAGCAGCCAAAGGGGGGCGGGGGTGTTACAAGAGACCCAGTACTTC. Translated: CASSQRGAGVLQETQYF.

This chain connects TRBV5-1 to TRBJ1-6, with D possibly matching TRBD1 (5 bases). Trimming left V 0 bases short and J 1 base short, with 5 bases between. CDR3 length: 15 residues. The germline gives CDR1 SGHRS, CDR2 YFSETQ. In DNA form, the CDR3 reads TGCGCCAGCAGCTTGGAGGGGTCCTATAATTCACCCCTCCACTTT. This sequence encodes CASSLEGSYNSPLHF.

The chain couples TRBV19 to TRBJ2-7; TRBD1 is a possible D gene (6 bases). The CDR3 is 12 amino acids. Trimming shortened V by 6 bases and J by 4 bases, and 10 bases separated the two germline ends. The germline gives CDR1 LNHDA, CDR2 SQIVND (reference sequence). Here the CDR3 reads CASRQQGYEQYF. The DNA of the CDR3 is TGTGCCAGTAGGCAACAGGGATACGAGCAGTACTTC.